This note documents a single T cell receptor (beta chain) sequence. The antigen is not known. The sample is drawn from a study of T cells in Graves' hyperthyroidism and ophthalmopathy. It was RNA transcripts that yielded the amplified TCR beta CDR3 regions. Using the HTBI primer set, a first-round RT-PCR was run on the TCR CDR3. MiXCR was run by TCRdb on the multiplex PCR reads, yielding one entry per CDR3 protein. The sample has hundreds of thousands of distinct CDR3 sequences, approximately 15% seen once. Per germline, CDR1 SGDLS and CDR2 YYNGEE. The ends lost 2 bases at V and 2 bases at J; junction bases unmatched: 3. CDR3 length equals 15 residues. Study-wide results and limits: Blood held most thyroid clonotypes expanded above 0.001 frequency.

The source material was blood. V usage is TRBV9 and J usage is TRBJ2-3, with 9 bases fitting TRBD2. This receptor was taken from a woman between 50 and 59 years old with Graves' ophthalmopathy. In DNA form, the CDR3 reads TGTGCCAGCAGCGTTTCTAGCGGGATCACAGATACGCAGTATTTT. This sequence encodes CASSVSSGITDTQYF.